This paragraph reports one TCR beta chain. Antigen unknown. The record originates from a study of cytomegalovirus exposure and HLA in healthy donors. The repertoire was sequenced with immunoSEQ multiplex PCR; TCRdb's copy has only in-frame clones and lacks some. Of roughly 280,000 clones listed, about 86% were seen once; the top ten hold 1%. Findings and limits, study-wide: Reported performance of the classifier showed diagnosis of cytomegalovirus status with high specificity and sensitivity.

What was sequenced was PBMCs. The receptor's source is a woman under 30 in good health and CMV-seronegative.

The CDR3 coding sequence is TGTGCCAGCAGCGGTACCCGGGATGGGACCCAGTACTTC. Amino acids: CASSGTRDGTQYF. The chain couples TRBV9 to TRBJ2-5; tentatively, D is TRBD2 (5 bases). Germline loops: CDR1 SGDLS, CDR2 YYNGEE. The CDR3 has 13 residues. V was pared by 3 bases and J by 7 bases, with 13 bases between. Full variable domain (rest looked up from reference TRBV9 and TRBJ2-5): DSGVTQTPKHLITATGQRVTLRCSPRSGDLSVYWYQQSLDQGLQFLIQYYNGEERAKGNILERFSAQQFPDLHSELNLSSLELGDSALYFCASSGTRDGTQYFGPGTRLLVL.